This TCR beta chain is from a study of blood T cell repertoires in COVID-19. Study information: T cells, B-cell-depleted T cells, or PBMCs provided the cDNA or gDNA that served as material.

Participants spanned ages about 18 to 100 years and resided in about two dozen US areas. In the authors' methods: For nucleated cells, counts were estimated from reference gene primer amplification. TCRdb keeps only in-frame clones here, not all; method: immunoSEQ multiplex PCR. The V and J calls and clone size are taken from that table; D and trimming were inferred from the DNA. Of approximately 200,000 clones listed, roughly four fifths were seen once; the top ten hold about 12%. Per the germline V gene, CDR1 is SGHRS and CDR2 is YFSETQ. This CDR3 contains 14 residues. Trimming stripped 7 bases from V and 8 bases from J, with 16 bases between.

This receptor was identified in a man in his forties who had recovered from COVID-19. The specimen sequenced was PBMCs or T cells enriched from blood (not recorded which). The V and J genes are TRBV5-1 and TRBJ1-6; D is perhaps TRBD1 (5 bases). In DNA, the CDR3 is TGCGCCAGCTCTGGGGGGGTAGACCATTCACCCCTCCACTTT. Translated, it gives CASSGGVDHSPLHF.